This T cell receptor (beta chain) was recorded in a study of PD-1 blockade in mismatch repair-deficient tumors. Overall study context: Patients had over ten mismatch repair-deficient cancer types and were previously treated and progressing. General study findings and limits: Tumor-resident clones, often undetectable pretreatment in blood, expanded then contracted after pembrolizumab.

In regard to this clone: What it recognizes is unknown.

CDR3 length: 14 residues. J gave up 2 bases and V 4 bases, and 5 bases lay outside the gene matches. CDR1 and CDR2 from the germline V gene are SGDLS and YYNGEE. Every patient had mismatch repair deficiency by PCR or immunohistochemistry. Three pembrolizumab responders had their TCRs sequenced. Sequencing used immunoSEQ multiplex PCR; TCRdb keeps in-frame clones, though not all of them. Of about 67,000 clones listed, more than 75% were seen once; the top ten hold over 4.5%. This specimen consisted of peripheral blood, obtained 2 weeks after starting pembrolizumab. The receptor was isolated from an adult with mismatch repair-deficient cancer. This sequence joins TRBV9 and TRBJ2-7; 8 bases are shared with TRBD1. The CDR3 loop is CASSPRDRPYEQYF. The DNA for the CDR3 is TGTGCCAGCAGCCCCCGGGACAGGCCCTACGAGCAGTACTTC. The full variable domain, completed using reference TRBV9 and TRBJ2-7, is DSGVTQTPKHLITATGQRVTLRCSPRSGDLSVYWYQQSLDQGLQFLIQYYNGEERAKGNILERFSAQQFPDLHSELNLSSLELGDSALYFCASSPRDRPYEQYFGPGTRLTVT.